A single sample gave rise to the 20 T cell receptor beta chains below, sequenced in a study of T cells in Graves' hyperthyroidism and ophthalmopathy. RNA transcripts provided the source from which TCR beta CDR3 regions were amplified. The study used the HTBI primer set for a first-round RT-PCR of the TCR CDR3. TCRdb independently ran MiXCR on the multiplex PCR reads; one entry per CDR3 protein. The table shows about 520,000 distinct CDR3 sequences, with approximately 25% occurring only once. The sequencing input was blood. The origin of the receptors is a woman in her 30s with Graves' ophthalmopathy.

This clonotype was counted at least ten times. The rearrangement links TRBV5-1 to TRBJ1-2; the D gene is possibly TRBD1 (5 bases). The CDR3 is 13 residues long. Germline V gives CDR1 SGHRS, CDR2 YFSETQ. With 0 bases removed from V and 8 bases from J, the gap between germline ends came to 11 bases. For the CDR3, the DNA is TGCGCCAGCAGCTTGGCTCCAGGGAGCGGCTACACCTTC. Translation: CASSLAPGSGYTF.

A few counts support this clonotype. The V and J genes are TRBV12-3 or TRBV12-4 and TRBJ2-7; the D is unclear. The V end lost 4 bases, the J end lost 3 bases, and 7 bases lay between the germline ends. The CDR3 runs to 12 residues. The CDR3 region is CASSSQVYEQYF. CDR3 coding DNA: TGTGCCAGCAGTTCGCAAGTCTACGAGCAGTACTTC.

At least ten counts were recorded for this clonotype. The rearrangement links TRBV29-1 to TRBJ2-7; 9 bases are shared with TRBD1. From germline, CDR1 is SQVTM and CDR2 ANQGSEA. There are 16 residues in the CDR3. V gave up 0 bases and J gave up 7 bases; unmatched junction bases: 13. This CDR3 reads CSVEDLRDREEGEQYF. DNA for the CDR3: TGCAGCGTTGAAGATCTCCGGGACAGGGAGGAGGGAGAGCAGTACTTC.

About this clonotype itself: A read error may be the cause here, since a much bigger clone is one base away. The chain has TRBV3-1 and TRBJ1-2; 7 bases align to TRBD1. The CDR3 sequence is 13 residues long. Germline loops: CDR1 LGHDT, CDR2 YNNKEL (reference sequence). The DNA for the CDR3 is TGTGTCAGCAGCCTCTACAGGGGAGAGGGCTACACCTTC. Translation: CVSSLYRGEGYTF.

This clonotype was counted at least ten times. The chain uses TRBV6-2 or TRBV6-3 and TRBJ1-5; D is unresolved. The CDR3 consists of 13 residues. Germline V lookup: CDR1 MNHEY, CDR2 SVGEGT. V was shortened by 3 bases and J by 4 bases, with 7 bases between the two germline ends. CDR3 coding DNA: TGTGCCAGCAGTTATTACGGGAATCAGCCCCAGCATTTT. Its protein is CASSYYGNQPQHF.

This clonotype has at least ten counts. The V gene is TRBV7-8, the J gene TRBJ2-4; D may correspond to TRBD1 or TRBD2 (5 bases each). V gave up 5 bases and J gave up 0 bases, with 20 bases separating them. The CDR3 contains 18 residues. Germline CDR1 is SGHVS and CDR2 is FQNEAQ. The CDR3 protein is CASSQPYHRDGAKNIQYF. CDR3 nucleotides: TGTGCCAGCAGCCAACCTTACCATCGGGACGGAGCCAAAAACATTCAGTACTTC.

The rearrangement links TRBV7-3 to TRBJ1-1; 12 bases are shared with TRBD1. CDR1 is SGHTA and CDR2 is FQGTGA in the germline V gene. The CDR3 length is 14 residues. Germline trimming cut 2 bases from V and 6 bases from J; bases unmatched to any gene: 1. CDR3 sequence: CASSLGTGGSEAFF. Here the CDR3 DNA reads TGTGCCAGCAGCTTAGGGACAGGGGGCTCTGAAGCTTTCTTT.

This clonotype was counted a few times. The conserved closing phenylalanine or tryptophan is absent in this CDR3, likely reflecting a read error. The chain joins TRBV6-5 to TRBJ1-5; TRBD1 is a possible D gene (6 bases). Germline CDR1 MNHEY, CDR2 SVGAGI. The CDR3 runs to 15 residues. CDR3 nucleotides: TGTGCCGGCAGTTACCCCACAGGGAAAGTACAGCCCCAGCATATT. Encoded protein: CAGSYPTGKVQPQHI.

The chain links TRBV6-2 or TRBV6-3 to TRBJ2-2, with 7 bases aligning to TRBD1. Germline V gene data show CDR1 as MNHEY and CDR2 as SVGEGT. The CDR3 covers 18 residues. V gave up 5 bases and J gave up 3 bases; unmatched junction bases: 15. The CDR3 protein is CASSHNDRAAEYTGELFF. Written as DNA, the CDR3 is TGTGCCAGCAGTCATAATGACAGGGCAGCTGAATACACCGGGGAGCTGTTTTTT.

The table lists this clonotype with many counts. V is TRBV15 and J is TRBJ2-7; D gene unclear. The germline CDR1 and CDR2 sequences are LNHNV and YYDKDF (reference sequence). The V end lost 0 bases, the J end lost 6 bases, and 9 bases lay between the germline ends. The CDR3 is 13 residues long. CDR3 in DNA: TGTGCCACCAGCAGAGATTGGAGCTGCGAGCAGTACTTC. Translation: CATSRDWSCEQYF.

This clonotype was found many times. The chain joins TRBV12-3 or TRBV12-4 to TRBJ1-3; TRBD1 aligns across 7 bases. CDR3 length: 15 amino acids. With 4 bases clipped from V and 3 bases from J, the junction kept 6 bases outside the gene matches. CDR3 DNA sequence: TGTGCCAGCAGTTCAGAACAGGGGTATGGAAACACCATATATTTT. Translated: CASSSEQGYGNTIYF.

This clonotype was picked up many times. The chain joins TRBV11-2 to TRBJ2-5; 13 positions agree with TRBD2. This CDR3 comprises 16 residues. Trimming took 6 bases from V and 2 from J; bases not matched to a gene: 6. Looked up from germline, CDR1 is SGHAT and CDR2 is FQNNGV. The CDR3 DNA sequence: TGTGCCAGCAGAGCGACTAGCGGGGGGCCTCAAGAGACCCAGTACTTC. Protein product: CASRATSGGPQETQYF.

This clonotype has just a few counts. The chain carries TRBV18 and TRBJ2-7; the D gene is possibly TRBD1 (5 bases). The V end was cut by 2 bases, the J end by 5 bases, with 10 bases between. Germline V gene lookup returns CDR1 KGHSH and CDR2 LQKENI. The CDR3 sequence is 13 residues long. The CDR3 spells CASSPGRAHEQYF. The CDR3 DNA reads TGTGCCAGCTCACCAGGCAGGGCCCACGAGCAGTACTTC.

This CDR3 reads CASSLVDGRGTGELFF. The DNA of the CDR3 is TGTGCCAGCAGTTTAGTGGACGGGAGAGGGACCGGGGAGCTGTTTTTT. The chain links TRBV12-3 or TRBV12-4 to TRBJ2-2; D is possibly TRBD2 (6 bases). The germline V and J ends were trimmed by 1 base and 5 bases, with 14 bases remaining between them. This CDR3 comprises 16 residues.

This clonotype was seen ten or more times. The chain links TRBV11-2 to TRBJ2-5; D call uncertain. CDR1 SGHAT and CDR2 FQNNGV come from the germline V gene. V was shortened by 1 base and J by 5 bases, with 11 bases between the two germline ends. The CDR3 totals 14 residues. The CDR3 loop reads CASSLVFSSETQYF. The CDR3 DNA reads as TGTGCCAGCAGCTTAGTTTTTAGCTCGGAGACCCAGTACTTC.

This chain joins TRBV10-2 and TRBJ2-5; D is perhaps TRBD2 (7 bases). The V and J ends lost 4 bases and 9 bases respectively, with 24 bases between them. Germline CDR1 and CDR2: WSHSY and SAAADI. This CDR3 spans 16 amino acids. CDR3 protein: CASSAGGGSDRGPQYF. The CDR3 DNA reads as TGCGCCAGCAGTGCTGGGGGGGGCAGCGATCGGGGTCCCCAGTACTTC.

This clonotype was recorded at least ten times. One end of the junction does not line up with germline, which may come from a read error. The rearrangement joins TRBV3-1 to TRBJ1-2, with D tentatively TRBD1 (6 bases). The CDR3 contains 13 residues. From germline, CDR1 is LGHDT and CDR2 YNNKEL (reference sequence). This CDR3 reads CASSQGRGKQHHF. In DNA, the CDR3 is TGTGCCAGCAGCCAAGGTAGGGGGAAGCAGCACCACTTC.

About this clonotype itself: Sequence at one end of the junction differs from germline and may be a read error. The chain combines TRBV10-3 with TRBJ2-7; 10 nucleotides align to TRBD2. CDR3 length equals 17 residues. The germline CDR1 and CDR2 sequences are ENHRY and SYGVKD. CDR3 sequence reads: CASSESTSGTETYEQYF. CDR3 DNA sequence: TGTGCCAGCAGTGAGTCTACTAGCGGGACAGAAACCTACGAGCAGTACTTC.

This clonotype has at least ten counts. The CDR3 region is CASSIDSATGTWGTQYF. CDR3 nucleotides: TGTGCCAGTAGTATCGACTCTGCGACAGGGACGTGGGGGACCCAGTACTTC. The chain is built from TRBV19 and TRBJ2-5, with 7 bases lining up with TRBD1. Germline lookup yields CDR1 LNHDA and CDR2 SQIVND (reference sequence). The CDR3 consists of 17 residues. Unmatched junction bases numbered 17, after V lost 3 bases and J lost 7 bases.

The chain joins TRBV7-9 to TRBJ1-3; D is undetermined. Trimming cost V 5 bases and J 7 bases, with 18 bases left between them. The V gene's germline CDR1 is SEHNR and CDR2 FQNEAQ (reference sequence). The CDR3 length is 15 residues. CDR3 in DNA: TGTGCCAGCAGCGCCCTCGCGAACACAGTTAACACCATATATTTT. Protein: CASSALANTVNTIYF. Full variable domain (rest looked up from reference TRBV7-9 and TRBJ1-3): DTGVSQNPRHKITKRGQNVTFRCDPISEHNRLYWYRQTLGQGPEFLTYFQNEAQLEKSRLLSDRFSAERPKGSFSTLEIQRTEQGDSAMYLCASSALANTVNTIYFGEGSWLTVV.